This paragraph covers one TCR beta chain sequence. V lost 0 bases to trimming and J lost 2 bases, with 10 bases between them. There are 15 residues in the CDR3. Germline V gives CDR1 SGDLS, CDR2 YYNGEE. This record comes from a study of blood T cells in healthy people across ages. Overall study context: There was about one barcoded beta molecule captured by template switching per two T cells.

Ten milliliters of peripheral blood were drawn from each donor into EDTA-treated tubes. Using a J-beta primer mix together with a sample-barcoded 5' primer, a second PCR was run for roughly 6 to 12 cycles. Through a template-switch adaptor with 12 random nucleotides, each cDNA molecule received a tag. Via MiXCR, TCRdb re-called the 5' RACE reads, giving one row per CDR3 protein. The table records 1.5 million to 2 million distinct CDR3 sequences, 30% to 35% of them present only once. This rearrangement joins TRBV9 to TRBJ2-3, with a possible D match to TRBD1 (5 bases). Sequenced: blood. The origin of this receptor is a woman in her twenties or thirties in good health. CDR3 protein: CASSVVSRDTDTQYF. DNA for the CDR3: TGTGCCAGCAGCGTAGTTTCCAGGGACACAGATACGCAGTATTTT.